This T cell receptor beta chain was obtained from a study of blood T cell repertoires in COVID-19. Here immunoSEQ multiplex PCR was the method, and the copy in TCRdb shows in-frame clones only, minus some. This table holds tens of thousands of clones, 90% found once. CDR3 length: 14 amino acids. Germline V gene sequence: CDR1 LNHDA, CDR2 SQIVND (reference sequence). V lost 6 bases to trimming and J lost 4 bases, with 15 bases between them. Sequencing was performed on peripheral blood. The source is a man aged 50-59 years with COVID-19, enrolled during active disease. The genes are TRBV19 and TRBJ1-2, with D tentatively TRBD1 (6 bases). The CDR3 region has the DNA TGTGCCAGTAGCCGGGGGGGGGCCGGCTATGGCTACACCTTC. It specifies CASSRGGAGYGYTF.